Sequencing of this T cell receptor (beta chain) was carried out in a study of blood T cell repertoires in COVID-19. The V gene's germline CDR1 is LGHDT and CDR2 YNNKEL (reference sequence). Trimming took 2 bases from V and 3 from J, leaving 14 bases between them. The CDR3 is made up of 17 amino acids. Libraries were prepared by immunoSEQ multiplex PCR; TCRdb keeps only in-frame clonotypes and omits some of them. This repertoire shows under 300,000 clones, about 88% found once; its top ten account for approximately 5%. The chain links TRBV3-1 (or the pseudogene TRBV3-2) to TRBJ1-6; D is uncertain. The receptor comes from a woman in her thirties or forties who had recovered from COVID-19. Input material: peripheral blood. The CDR3 loop is CASSQPHGRDYNSPLHF. The CDR3 bases are TGTGCCAGCAGCCAACCCCATGGACGGGACTATAATTCACCCCTCCACTTT.